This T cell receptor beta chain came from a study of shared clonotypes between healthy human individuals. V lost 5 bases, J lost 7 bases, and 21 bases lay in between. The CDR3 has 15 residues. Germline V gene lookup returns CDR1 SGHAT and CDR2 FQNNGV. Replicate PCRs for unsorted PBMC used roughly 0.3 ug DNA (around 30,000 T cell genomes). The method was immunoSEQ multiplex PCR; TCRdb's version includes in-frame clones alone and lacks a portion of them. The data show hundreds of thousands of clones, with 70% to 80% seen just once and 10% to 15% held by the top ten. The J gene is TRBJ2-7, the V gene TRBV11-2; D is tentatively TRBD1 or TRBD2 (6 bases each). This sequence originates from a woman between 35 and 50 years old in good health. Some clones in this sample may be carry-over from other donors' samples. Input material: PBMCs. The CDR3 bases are TGTGCCAGCAGCCCCATGAGAAGGGGGGCTGGAGAGCAGTACTTC. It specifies CASSPMRRGAGEQYF.